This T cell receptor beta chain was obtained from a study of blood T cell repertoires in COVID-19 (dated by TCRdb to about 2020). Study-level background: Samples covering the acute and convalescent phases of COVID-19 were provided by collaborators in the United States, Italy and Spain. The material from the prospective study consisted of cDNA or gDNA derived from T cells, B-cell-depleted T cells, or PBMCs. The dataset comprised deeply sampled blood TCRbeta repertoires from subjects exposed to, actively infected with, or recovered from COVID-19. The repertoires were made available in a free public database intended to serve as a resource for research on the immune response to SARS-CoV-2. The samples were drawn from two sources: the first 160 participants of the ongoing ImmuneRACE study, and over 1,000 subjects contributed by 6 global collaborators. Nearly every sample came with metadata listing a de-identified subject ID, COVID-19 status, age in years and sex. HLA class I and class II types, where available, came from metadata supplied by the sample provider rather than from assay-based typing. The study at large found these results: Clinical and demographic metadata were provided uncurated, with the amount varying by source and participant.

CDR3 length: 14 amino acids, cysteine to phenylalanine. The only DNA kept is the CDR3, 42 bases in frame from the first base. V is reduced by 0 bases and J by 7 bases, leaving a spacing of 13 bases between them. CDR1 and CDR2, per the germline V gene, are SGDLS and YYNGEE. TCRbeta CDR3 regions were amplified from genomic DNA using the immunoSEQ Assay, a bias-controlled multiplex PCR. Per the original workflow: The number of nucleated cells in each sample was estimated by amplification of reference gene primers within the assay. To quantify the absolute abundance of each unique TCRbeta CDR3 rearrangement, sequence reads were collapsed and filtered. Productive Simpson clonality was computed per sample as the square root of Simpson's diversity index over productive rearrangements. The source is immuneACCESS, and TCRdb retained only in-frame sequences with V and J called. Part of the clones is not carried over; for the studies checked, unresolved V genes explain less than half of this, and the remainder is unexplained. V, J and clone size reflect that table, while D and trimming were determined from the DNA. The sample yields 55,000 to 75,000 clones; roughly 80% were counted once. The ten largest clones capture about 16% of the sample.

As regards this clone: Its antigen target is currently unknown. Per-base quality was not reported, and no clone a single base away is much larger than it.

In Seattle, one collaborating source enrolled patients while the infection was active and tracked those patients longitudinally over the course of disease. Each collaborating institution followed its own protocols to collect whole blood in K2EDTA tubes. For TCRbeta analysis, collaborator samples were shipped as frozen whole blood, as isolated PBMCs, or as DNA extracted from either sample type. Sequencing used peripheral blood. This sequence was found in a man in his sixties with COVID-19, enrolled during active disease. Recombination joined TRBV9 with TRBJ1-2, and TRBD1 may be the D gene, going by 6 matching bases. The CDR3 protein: CASSVEAGAFGYTF. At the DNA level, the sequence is TGTGCCAGCAGCGTAGAGGCAGGGGCCTTTGGCTACACCTTC.